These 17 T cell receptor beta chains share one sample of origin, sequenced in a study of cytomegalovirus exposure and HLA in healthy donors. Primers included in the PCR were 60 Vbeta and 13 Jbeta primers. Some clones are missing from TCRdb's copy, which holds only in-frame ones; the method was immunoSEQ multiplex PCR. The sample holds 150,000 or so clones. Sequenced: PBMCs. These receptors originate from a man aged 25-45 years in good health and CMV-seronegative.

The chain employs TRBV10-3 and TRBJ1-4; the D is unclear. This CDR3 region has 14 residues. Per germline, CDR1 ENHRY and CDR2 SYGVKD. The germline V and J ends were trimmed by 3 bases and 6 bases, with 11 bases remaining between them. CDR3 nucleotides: TGTGCCATCAGTGAACAGCCAGGTTATGAAAAACTGTTTTTT. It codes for CAISEQPGYEKLFF.

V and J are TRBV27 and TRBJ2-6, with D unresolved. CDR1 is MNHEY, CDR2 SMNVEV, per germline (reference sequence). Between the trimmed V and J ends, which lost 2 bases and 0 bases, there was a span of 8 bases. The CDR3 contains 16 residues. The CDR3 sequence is CASSLKLPSGANVLTF. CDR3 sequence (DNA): TGTGCCAGCAGTTTAAAACTACCCTCTGGGGCCAACGTCCTGACTTTC.

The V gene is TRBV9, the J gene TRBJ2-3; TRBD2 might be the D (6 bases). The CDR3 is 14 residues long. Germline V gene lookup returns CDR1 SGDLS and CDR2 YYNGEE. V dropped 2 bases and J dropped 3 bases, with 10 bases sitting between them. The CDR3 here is CASSVAGRTDTQYF. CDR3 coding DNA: TGTGCCAGCAGCGTGGCGGGGAGAACAGATACGCAGTATTTT. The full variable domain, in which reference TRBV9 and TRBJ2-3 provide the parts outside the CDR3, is DSGVTQTPKHLITATGQRVTLRCSPRSGDLSVYWYQQSLDQGLQFLIQYYNGEERAKGNILERFSAQQFPDLHSELNLSSLELGDSALYFCASSVAGRTDTQYFGPGTRLTVL.

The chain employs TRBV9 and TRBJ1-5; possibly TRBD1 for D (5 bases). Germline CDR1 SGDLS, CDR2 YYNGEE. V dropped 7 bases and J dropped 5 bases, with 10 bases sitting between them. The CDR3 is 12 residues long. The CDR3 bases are TGTGCCAGCGGAGACAGTCATCAGCCCCAGCATTTT. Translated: CASGDSHQPQHF.

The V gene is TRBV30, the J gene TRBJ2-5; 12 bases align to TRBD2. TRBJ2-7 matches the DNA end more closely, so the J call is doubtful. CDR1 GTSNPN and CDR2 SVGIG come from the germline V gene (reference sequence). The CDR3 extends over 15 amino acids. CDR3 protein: CAWGGLAGFPNEQYF. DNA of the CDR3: TGTGCCTGGGGTGGACTAGCGGGATTCCCTAACGAGCAGTACTTC.

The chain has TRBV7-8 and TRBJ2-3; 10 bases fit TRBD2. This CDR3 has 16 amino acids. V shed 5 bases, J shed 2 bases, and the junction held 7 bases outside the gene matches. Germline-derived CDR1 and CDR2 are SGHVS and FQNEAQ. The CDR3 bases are TGTGCCAGCAGCCCCAGGACTAGCGGAACCACAGATACGCAGTATTTT. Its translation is CASSPRTSGTTDTQYF. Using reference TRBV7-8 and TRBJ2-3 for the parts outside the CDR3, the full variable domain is GAGVSQSPRYKVAKRGQDVALRCDPISGHVSLFWYQQALGQGPEFLTYFQNEAQLDKSGLPSDRFFAERPEGSVSTLKIQRTQQEDSAVYLCASSPRTSGTTDTQYFGPGTRLTVL.

The CDR3 sequence is CASNQGVAGVASDEQFF. CDR3 DNA sequence: TGTGCCAGCAACCAAGGGGTAGCGGGAGTGGCGTCCGATGAGCAGTTCTTC. The chain links TRBV5-4 to TRBJ2-1; 9 bases agree with TRBD2. CDR3 length: 17 amino acids. The trim removed 6 bases at V and 8 bases at J, leaving 18 bases unmatched. Germline V gene sequence: CDR1 SGHNT, CDR2 YYREEE (reference sequence).

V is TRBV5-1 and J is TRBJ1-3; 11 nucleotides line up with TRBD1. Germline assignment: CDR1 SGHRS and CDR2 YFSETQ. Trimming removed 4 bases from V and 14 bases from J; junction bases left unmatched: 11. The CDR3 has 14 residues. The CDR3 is CASSPGQGGGPLYF. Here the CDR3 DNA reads TGCGCCAGCAGCCCGGGACAGGGGGGAGGACCACTATATTTT.

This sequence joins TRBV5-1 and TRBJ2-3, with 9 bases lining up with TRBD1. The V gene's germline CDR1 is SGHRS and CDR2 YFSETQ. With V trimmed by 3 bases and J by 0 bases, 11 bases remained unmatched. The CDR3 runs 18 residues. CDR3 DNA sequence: TGCGCCAGCAGCTACGGACAGGGGTCCTACTCTAGCACAGATACGCAGTATTTT. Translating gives CASSYGQGSYSSTDTQYF.

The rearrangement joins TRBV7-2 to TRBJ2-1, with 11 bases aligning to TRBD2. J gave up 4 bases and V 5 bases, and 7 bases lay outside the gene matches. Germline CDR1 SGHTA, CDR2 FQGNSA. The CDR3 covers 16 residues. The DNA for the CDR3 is TGTGCCAGCAGCCCGGTCATAGCGGGAGGGTACAATGAGCAGTTCTTC. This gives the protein CASSPVIAGGYNEQFF.

The CDR3 DNA follows: TGTGCCAGCAGCCCGGGCCGGGGCTATGGCTACACCTTC. The encoded protein is CASSPGRGYGYTF. This chain uses TRBV14 with TRBJ1-2; D not certain. The CDR3 loop spans 13 amino acids. Germline CDR1 reads SGHDN; CDR2 reads FVKESK. The V gene lost 4 bases and the J gene lost 4 bases, with 10 bases spanning the gap.

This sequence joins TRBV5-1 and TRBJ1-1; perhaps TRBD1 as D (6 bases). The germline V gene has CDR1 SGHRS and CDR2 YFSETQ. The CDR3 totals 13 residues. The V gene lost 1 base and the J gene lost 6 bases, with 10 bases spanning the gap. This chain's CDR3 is CASSLWGGPEAFF. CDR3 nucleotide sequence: TGCGCCAGCAGCTTGTGGGGGGGCCCTGAAGCTTTCTTT. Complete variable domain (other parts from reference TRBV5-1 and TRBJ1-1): KAGVTQTPRYLIKTRGQQVTLSCSPISGHRSVSWYQQTPGQGLQFLFEYFSETQRNKGNFPGRFSGRQFSNSRSEMNVSTLELGDSALYLCASSLWGGPEAFFGQGTRLTVV.

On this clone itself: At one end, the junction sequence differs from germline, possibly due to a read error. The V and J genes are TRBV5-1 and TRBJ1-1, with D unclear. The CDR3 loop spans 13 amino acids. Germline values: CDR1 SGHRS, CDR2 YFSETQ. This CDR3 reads CASSLGENTEAFF. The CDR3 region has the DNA TGCGCCAGCAGTTTGGGAGAGAACACTGAAGCTTTCTTT.

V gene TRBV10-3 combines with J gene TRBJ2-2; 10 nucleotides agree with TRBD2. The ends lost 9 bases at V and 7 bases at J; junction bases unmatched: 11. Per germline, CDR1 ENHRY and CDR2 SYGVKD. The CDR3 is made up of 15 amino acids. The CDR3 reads CAMMSGRADSGELFF. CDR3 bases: TGTGCCATGATGAGCGGGAGGGCCGATAGCGGGGAGCTGTTTTTT.

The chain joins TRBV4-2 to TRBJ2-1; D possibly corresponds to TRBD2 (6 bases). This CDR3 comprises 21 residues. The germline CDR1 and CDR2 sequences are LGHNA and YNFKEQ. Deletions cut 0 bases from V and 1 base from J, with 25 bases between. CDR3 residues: CASSQDVFGTGSVRSYNEQFF. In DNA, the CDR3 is TGTGCCAGCAGCCAAGATGTGTTCGGGACTGGCTCCGTTCGGTCCTACAATGAGCAGTTCTTC.

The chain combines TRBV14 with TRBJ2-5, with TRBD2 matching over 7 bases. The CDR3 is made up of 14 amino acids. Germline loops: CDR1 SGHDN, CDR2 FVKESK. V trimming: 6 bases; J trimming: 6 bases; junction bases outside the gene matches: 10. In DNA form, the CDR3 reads TGTGCCAGCAGTTCTTGGGGGGGGTTGCAGACCCAGTACTTC. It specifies CASSSWGGLQTQYF. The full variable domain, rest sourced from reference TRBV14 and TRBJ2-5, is EAGVTQFPSHSVIEKGQTVTLRCDPISGHDNLYWYRRVMGKEIKFLLHFVKESKQDESGMPNNRFLAERTGGTYSTLKVQPAELEDSGVYFCASSSWGGLQTQYFGPGTRLLVL.

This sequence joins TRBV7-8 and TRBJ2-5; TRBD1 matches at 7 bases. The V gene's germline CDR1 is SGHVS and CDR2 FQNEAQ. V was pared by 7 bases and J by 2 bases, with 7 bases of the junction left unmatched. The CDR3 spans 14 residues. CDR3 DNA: TGTGCCAGCACCCATGGGGGACAGCAAGAGACCCAGTACTTC. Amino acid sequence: CASTHGGQQETQYF.